This entry lists 8 T cell receptor beta chains sequenced from one sample in a study of blood T cell repertoires in COVID-19. Produced via immunoSEQ multiplex PCR; TCRdb's table is partial and in-frame only. The table includes over 250,000 clones, approximately 89% detected once. What was sequenced was peripheral blood. These receptors originate from a woman aged 70 to 79 with COVID-19, enrolled during active disease.

The rearrangement joins TRBV18 to TRBJ1-1, with 7 bases matching TRBD1. CDR3 length: 16 residues. The germline CDR1 and CDR2 sequences are KGHSH and LQKENI. V dropped 4 bases and J dropped 0; count of bases not matched to a gene: 8. The CDR3 here is CASSLGIQGMNTEAFF. CDR3 nucleotide sequence: TGTGCCAGCTCACTAGGAATACAGGGGATGAACACTGAAGCTTTCTTT.

This chain connects TRBV3-1 (or the pseudogene TRBV3-2) to TRBJ2-7; 7 bases are shared with TRBD2. Trimming cost V 0 bases and J 1 base; bases outside gene matches: 6. This CDR3 contains 16 residues. CDR1 is LGHDT, CDR2 YNNKEL, per germline (reference sequence). As DNA, the CDR3 is TGTGCCAGCAGCCAAGATGGCGTGGGAGGGTCCTACGAGCAGTACTTC. This translates into CASSQDGVGGSYEQYF.

This chain's CDR3 is CASSPQSTASFYGYTF. As DNA, the CDR3 is TGCGCCAGCAGCCCCCAGTCGACAGCCTCTTTCTATGGCTACACCTTC. The chain employs TRBV4-1 and TRBJ1-2, with a tentative D call TRBD1 (5 bases). V lost 4 bases and J 4 bases, leaving 19 bases between the germline ends. CDR1 is MGHRA, CDR2 YSYEKL, per germline. The CDR3 is made up of 16 amino acids.

The V gene is TRBV6-5, the J gene TRBJ1-2, with D possibly TRBD1 on 6 matching bases. CDR3 length equals 12 residues. V shed 6 bases and J shed 6 bases, with 11 bases lying between them. Looked up from germline, CDR1 is MNHEY and CDR2 is SVGAGI. The chain's CDR3 is CASSRNRDGYTF. CDR3 sequence (DNA): TGTGCCAGCAGCCGCAACAGGGATGGCTACACCTTC.

The chain couples TRBV27 to TRBJ1-2; D is unclear. The germline V gene has CDR1 MNHEY and CDR2 SMNVEV (reference sequence). The V end lost 6 bases, the J end lost 0 bases, and 11 bases lay between the germline ends. The CDR3 spans 14 residues. The CDR3 region has the DNA TGTGCCAGCAGACCGTACAATTCTAACTATGGCTACACCTTC. Encoded protein: CASRPYNSNYGYTF.

The chain links TRBV6-4 to TRBJ1-2, with D perhaps matching TRBD1 (5 bases). Germline V lookup: CDR1 MRHNA, CDR2 SNTAGT. The CDR3 is 17 residues long. V lost 1 base to trimming and J lost 7 bases, with 22 bases between them. CDR3 sequence (DNA): TGTGCCAGCAGTGACTGGACACCCCTTCATATTTGGCGTGGCTACACCTTC. Residues: CASSDWTPLHIWRGYTF.

V gene TRBV12-3 or TRBV12-4 combines with J gene TRBJ1-1; D gene ambiguous. The CDR3 runs to 12 residues. V lost 2 bases to trimming and J lost 3 bases, with 4 bases between them. The CDR3 spells CASSLPYTEAFF. The CDR3 coding sequence is TGTGCCAGCAGTTTACCCTACACTGAAGCTTTCTTT.

The chain uses TRBV10-3 and TRBJ1-2; 10 bases are a match to TRBD1. Germline assignment: CDR1 ENHRY and CDR2 SYGVKD. The CDR3 runs 16 residues. V shed 3 bases and J 4 bases; nucleotides not matched to a gene: 8. Here the CDR3 DNA reads TGTGCCATCAGTGAAACCGGGACAGGGGATGGCTATGGCTACACCTTC. Protein sequence: CAISETGTGDGYGYTF.